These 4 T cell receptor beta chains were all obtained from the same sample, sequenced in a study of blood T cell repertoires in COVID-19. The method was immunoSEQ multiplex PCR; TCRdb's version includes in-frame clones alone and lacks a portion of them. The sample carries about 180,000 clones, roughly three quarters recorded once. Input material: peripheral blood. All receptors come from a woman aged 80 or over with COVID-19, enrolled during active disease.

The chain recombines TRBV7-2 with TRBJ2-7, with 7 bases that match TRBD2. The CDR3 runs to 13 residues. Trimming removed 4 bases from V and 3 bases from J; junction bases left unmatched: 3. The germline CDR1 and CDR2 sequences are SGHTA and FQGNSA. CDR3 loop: CASSSGGFYEQYF. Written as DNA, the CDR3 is TGTGCCAGCAGCTCCGGGGGGTTCTACGAGCAGTACTTC. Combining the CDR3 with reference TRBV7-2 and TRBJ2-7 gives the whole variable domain GAGVSQSPSNKVTEKGKDVELRCDPISGHTALYWYRQSLGQGLEFLIYFQGNSAPDKSGLPSDRFSAERTGGSVSTLTIQRTQQEDSAVYLCASSSGGFYEQYFGPGTRLTVT.

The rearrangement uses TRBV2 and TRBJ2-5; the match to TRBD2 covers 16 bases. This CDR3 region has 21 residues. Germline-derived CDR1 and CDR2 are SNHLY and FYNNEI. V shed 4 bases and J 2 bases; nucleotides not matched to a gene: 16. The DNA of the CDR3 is TGTGCCAGCAGTGGCTATCTGGGACTAGCGGGAGGGCCGACCAGTCAAGAGACCCAGTACTTC. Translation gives CASSGYLGLAGGPTSQETQYF.

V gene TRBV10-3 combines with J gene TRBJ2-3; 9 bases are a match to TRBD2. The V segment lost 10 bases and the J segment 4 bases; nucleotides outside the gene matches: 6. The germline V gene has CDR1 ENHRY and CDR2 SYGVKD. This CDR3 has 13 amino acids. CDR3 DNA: TGTGCCACGGGGACTAGCTTCTCAGATACGCAGTATTTT. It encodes CATGTSFSDTQYF.

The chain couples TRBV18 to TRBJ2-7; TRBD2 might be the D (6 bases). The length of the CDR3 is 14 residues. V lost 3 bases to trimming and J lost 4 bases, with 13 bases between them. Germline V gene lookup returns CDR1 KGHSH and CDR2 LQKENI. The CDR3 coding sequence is TGTGCCAGCTCACCTCCGGGACTCGAGTACGAGCAGTACTTC. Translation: CASSPPGLEYEQYF.